This T cell receptor (beta chain) was profiled in a study of T cells in Graves' hyperthyroidism and ophthalmopathy. General study results and limits: In the blood, most expanded thyroid clonotypes above 0.001 appeared as well.

Among ophthalmopathy patients, the Clinical Activity Score reached at least 3, the NOSPECS grade reached at least 4, and duration remained under 3 months. This clonotype was seen a few times. Its antigen remains unidentified. Template material for amplifying TCR beta CDR3 regions consisted of RNA transcripts. During a first-round RT-PCR of the TCR CDR3, the HTBI primer set was used. Each CDR3 protein gets one entry after TCRdb re-called the multiplex PCR reads with MiXCR. The table includes some 550,000 distinct CDR3 sequences, about 16% detected once. Germline CDR1 is SGHRS and CDR2 is YFSETQ. The CDR3 extends over 20 amino acids. Trimming cost V 3 bases and J 2 bases; bases outside gene matches: 20.

Sequenced: blood. The rearrangement links TRBV5-1 to TRBJ2-3, with TRBD1 matching 8 bases. The sequence came from a woman aged 40 to 50 with Graves' ophthalmopathy. The CDR3 loop reads CASSWEGSLLRGLDTDTQYF. In DNA form, the CDR3 reads TGCGCCAGCAGCTGGGAAGGGTCTTTACTCAGGGGGCTTGACACAGATACGCAGTATTTT.